The 28 T cell receptor beta chains below all came from one sample that was sequenced in a study of T cell responses to AZD1222 COVID-19 vaccine. The protocol was immunoSEQ multiplex PCR, while the TCRdb copy is restricted to in-frame clones and leaves out a portion. The table shows 110,000 to 150,000 clones, with about 93% occurring only once. Sequences were derived from peripheral blood, sampled on day 0 of AZD1222 vaccination. The source of these receptors is an adult in good health.

The chain recombines TRBV18 with TRBJ2-3, with 11 bases identical to TRBD2. The CDR3 is made up of 16 amino acids. Germline lookup yields CDR1 KGHSH and CDR2 LQKENI. Trimming took 6 bases from V and 2 from J; bases not matched to a gene: 7. The CDR3 coding sequence is TGTGCCAGCTCGTCCCGACTAGCGGGGTACACAGATACGCAGTATTTT. Translating it yields CASSSRLAGYTDTQYF.

This clone showed up just a few times. The V and J genes are TRBV6-2 or TRBV6-3 and TRBJ1-5; D call uncertain. Trimming stripped 2 bases from V and 0 bases from J, with 11 bases between. The germline V gene encodes CDR1 MNHEY and CDR2 SVGEGT. This CDR3 is built from 16 residues. The DNA for the CDR3 is TGTGCCAGCAGTTACGTCTGGGTGAATAGCAATCAGCCCCAGCATTTT. Translated: CASSYVWVNSNQPQHF.

The V gene is TRBV5-4, the J gene TRBJ1-1; D gene ambiguous. The CDR3 has 15 amino acids. The germline V gene encodes CDR1 SGHNT and CDR2 YYREEE (reference sequence). The V and J ends lost 0 bases and 0 bases respectively, with 9 bases between them. Here the CDR3 DNA reads TGTGCCAGCAGCTTGGGTGGAGTCATGAACACTGAAGCTTTCTTT. Translating gives CASSLGGVMNTEAFF.

This chain links TRBV19 with TRBJ2-7; weak D call: TRBD1 (6 bases). CDR1 is LNHDA and CDR2 is SQIVND in the germline V gene (reference sequence). The length of the CDR3 is 13 residues. Trimming cost V 4 bases and J 6 bases, with 13 bases left between them. CDR3 amino acids: CASSNEGDGEQYF. CDR3 nucleotides: TGTGCCAGTAGTAATGAGGGGGACGGCGAGCAGTACTTC.

CDR3 sequence reads: CAWSSSGYEQYF. CDR3 nucleotide sequence: TGTGCCTGGAGCAGCAGTGGGTACGAGCAGTACTTC. The chain recombines TRBV30 with TRBJ2-7; D gene uncertain. CDR1 and CDR2 (germline): GTSNPN, SVGIG (reference sequence). This CDR3 comprises 12 residues. Trimming took 3 bases from V and 4 from J, leaving 10 bases between them. The complete variable domain, with remaining parts taken from reference TRBV30 and TRBJ2-7, reads SQTIHQWPATLVQPVGSPLSLECTVEGTSNPNLYWYRQAAGRGLQLLFYSVGIGQISSEVPQNLSASRPQDRQFILSSKKLLLSDSGFYLCAWSSSGYEQYFGPGTRLTVT.

The chain couples TRBV5-4 to TRBJ2-2; no clear D. The germline gives CDR1 SGHNT, CDR2 YYREEE (reference sequence). This CDR3 has 16 amino acids. Trimming stripped 3 bases from V and 6 bases from J, with 18 bases between. This CDR3 is CASSWGGSLGAGELFF. The CDR3 nucleotides are TGTGCCAGCAGCTGGGGTGGCAGTTTAGGAGCCGGGGAGCTGTTTTTT. The variable domain in full, completed from reference TRBV5-4 and TRBJ2-2, reads ETGVTQSPTHLIKTRGQQVTLRCSSQSGHNTVSWYQQALGQGPQFIFQYYREEENGRGNFPPRFSGLQFPNYSSELNVNALELDDSALYLCASSWGGSLGAGELFFGEGSRLTVL.

This rearrangement joins TRBV5-4 to TRBJ1-1; D unresolved. The CDR3 has 14 residues. The V end was cut by 0 bases, the J end by 0 bases, with 6 bases between. Germline V gene lookup returns CDR1 SGHNT and CDR2 YYREEE (reference sequence). Here the CDR3 reads CASSLDSMNTEAFF. CDR3 bases: TGTGCCAGCAGCTTGGACTCCATGAACACTGAAGCTTTCTTT. The variable domain in full, completed from reference TRBV5-4 and TRBJ1-1, reads ETGVTQSPTHLIKTRGQQVTLRCSSQSGHNTVSWYQQALGQGPQFIFQYYREEENGRGNFPPRFSGLQFPNYSSELNVNALELDDSALYLCASSLDSMNTEAFFGQGTRLTVV.

In this sample, this clone turned up a few times. The rearrangement uses TRBV11-2 and TRBJ1-5; no definite D call. Trimming took off 0 bases at V and 2 bases at J, with 14 bases between the two ends. This CDR3 contains 17 residues. Germline values: CDR1 SGHAT, CDR2 FQNNGV. The CDR3: CASSLDFTGVGNQPQHF. The CDR3 nucleotides are TGTGCCAGCAGCTTAGATTTCACCGGGGTAGGCAATCAGCCCCAGCATTTT.

The chain uses TRBV4-1 and TRBJ1-2, with D possibly matching TRBD1 (5 bases). V was shortened by 1 base and J by 2 bases, with 11 bases between the two germline ends. The CDR3 totals 15 residues. Germline V gene sequence: CDR1 MGHRA, CDR2 YSYEKL. DNA for the CDR3: TGCGCCAGCAGCCAAGTGGGACGGATAAACTATGGCTACACCTTC. Amino acids: CASSQVGRINYGYTF.

The table lists this clone with a few counts. V is TRBV3-1 (or the pseudogene TRBV3-2) and J is TRBJ1-6; D gene uncertain. The CDR3 sequence is 12 residues long. Trimming removed 3 bases from V and 9 bases from J, with 6 bases in between. CDR1 LGHDT and CDR2 YNNKEL come from the germline V gene (reference sequence). CDR3 DNA sequence: TGTGCCAGCAGCCAGGGTCCTTCACCCCTCCACTTT. Amino acids: CASSQGPSPLHF.

The CDR3 loop reads CASSPGMNTEAFF. DNA for the CDR3: TGTGCCAGCAGCCCGGGCATGAACACTGAAGCTTTCTTT. This chain uses TRBV3-1 (or the pseudogene TRBV3-2) with TRBJ1-1, with D unclear. This CDR3 has 13 amino acids. Deletions cut 4 bases from V and 0 bases from J, with 6 bases between. Per the germline V gene, CDR1 is LGHDT and CDR2 is YNNKEL (reference sequence).

The V and J genes are TRBV6-6 and TRBJ1-2, with TRBD1 matching 8 bases. V lost 4 bases to trimming and J lost 6 bases; unmatched junction nucleotides: 13. The germline V gene encodes CDR1 MNHNY and CDR2 SVGAGI (reference sequence). The CDR3 totals 16 residues. CDR3 sequence reads: CASSFNRRQGTNGYTF. As DNA, the CDR3 is TGTGCCAGCAGTTTCAACCGGAGACAGGGGACGAATGGCTACACCTTC.

This clone came up once. This rearrangement joins TRBV30 to TRBJ1-2, with 10 bases aligning to TRBD1. CDR3 size: 16 residues. Germline assignment: CDR1 GTSNPN and CDR2 SVGIG (reference sequence). V shed 2 bases and J 5 bases; nucleotides not matched to a gene: 11. CDR3 nucleotide sequence: TGTGCCTGGAGTCGGGGCACCGGGACAGGGGTTTATGGCTACACCTTC. Translation gives CAWSRGTGTGVYGYTF.

This chain links TRBV10-3 with TRBJ1-4; D is ambiguous. CDR3 length equals 11 residues. Trimming shortened V by 10 bases and J by 0 bases, and 3 bases separated the two germline ends. Germline assignment: CDR1 ENHRY and CDR2 SYGVKD. The CDR3 sequence is CATATNEKLFF. The CDR3 coding sequence is TGTGCCACTGCAACTAATGAAAAACTGTTTTTT.

This clone appeared once. The rearrangement links TRBV9 to TRBJ1-3; D is perhaps TRBD1 (5 bases). This CDR3 spans 14 amino acids. V lost 5 bases and J 2 bases, leaving 11 bases between the germline ends. In germline, CDR1 is SGDLS, CDR2 YYNGEE. This chain's CDR3 is CASSNRRAGNTIYF. In DNA, the CDR3 is TGTGCCAGCAGTAACAGGAGGGCTGGAAACACCATATATTTT.

The chain recombines TRBV7-3 with TRBJ2-5, with D perhaps given as TRBD1 or TRBD2 (5 bases each). Germline V CDR1 and CDR2: SGHTA, FQGTGA. This CDR3 has 13 amino acids. The V end was cut by 9 bases, the J end by 1 base, with 12 bases between. In nucleotides, the CDR3 is TGTGCCAGTAGTAGAGGGGTCCAAGAGACCCAGTACTTC. Its translation: CASSRGVQETQYF.

The chain is built from TRBV18 and TRBJ2-3, with D perhaps TRBD1 (5 bases). Trimming took off 6 bases at V and 0 bases at J, with 13 bases between the two ends. This CDR3 is 15 amino acids long. CDR1 is KGHSH and CDR2 is LQKENI in the germline V gene. CDR3 in amino acids: CASSKFQGSTDTQYF. As DNA, the CDR3 is TGTGCCAGCTCCAAGTTCCAGGGAAGCACAGATACGCAGTATTTT.

This clone was seen a handful of times. The V gene is TRBV19, the J gene TRBJ1-3; D call uncertain. Trimming removed 4 bases from V and 0 bases from J, with 13 bases in between. The CDR3 sequence is 16 residues long. CDR1 and CDR2 (germline): LNHDA, SQIVND (reference sequence). CDR3 coding DNA: TGTGCCAGTAGTAAAAGGGCCGAACCCTCTGGAAACACCATATATTTT. This sequence encodes CASSKRAEPSGNTIYF.

The V call is TRBV5-1, the J call TRBJ2-7; D ambiguous. CDR3 length: 12 residues. Trimming pared 4 bases from V and 3 bases from J, leaving 8 bases between. Germline values: CDR1 SGHRS, CDR2 YFSETQ. CDR3 in amino acids: CASSRTGYEQYF. The DNA for the CDR3 is TGCGCCAGCAGCAGGACGGGCTACGAGCAGTACTTC.

This sequence joins TRBV4-2 and TRBJ2-1; D not resolved. Trimming removed 1 base from V and 6 bases from J, with 7 bases in between. Germline assignment: CDR1 LGHNA and CDR2 YNFKEQ. CDR3 length: 13 residues. The CDR3 region is CASSQVTANEQFF. The CDR3 DNA sequence: TGTGCCAGCAGCCAAGTCACCGCCAATGAGCAGTTCTTC.

This chain uses TRBV13 with TRBJ1-4; D is undetermined. The CDR3 spans 13 residues. Germline CDR1 and CDR2: PRHDT and FYEKMQ (reference sequence). V was trimmed by 0 bases and J by 12 bases, leaving 11 bases between them. This CDR3 reads CASSLGTPGELFF. The CDR3 nucleotides read TGTGCCAGCAGCTTAGGTACACCTGGCGAACTGTTTTTT. Looking up the rest from reference TRBV13 and TRBJ1-4 gives the full variable domain: AAGVIQSPRHLIKEKRETATLKCYPIPRHDTVYWYQQGPGQDPQFLISFYEKMQSDKGSIPDRFSAQQFSDYHSELNMSSLELGDSALYFCASSLGTPGELFFGSGTQLSVL.

This chain connects TRBV19 to TRBJ1-5; no clear D gene. The CDR3 is 12 amino acids. Germline values: CDR1 LNHDA, CDR2 SQIVND (reference sequence). V dropped 5 bases and J dropped 13 bases, with 15 bases sitting between them. This CDR3 reads CASSAPPVAQHF. DNA for the CDR3: TGTGCCAGTAGTGCCCCCCCTGTTGCGCAGCATTTT.

V gene TRBV5-1 combines with J gene TRBJ2-1, with 7 positions matching TRBD2. CDR1 SGHRS and CDR2 YFSETQ come from the germline V gene. The CDR3 consists of 14 residues. The V segment lost 4 bases and the J segment 4 bases; nucleotides outside the gene matches: 5. This CDR3 is CASSGASGYNEQFF. Here the CDR3 DNA reads TGCGCCAGCAGCGGGGCTAGCGGATACAATGAGCAGTTCTTC.

V usage is TRBV27 and J usage is TRBJ2-3; 12 bases map to TRBD2. Per the germline V gene, CDR1 is MNHEY and CDR2 is SMNVEV (reference sequence). This CDR3 is 16 amino acids long. Trimming took 2 bases from V and 10 from J; bases not matched to a gene: 10. The CDR3 DNA follows: TGTGCCAGCAGTTTACTGGGCCTAGCGGGGGGGCGTTCGCAGTATTTT. Translated: CASSLLGLAGGRSQYF.

The genes are TRBV6-6 and TRBJ1-6, with unresolved D. CDR3 length equals 16 residues. CDR1 is MNHNY and CDR2 is SVGAGI in the germline V gene (reference sequence). The ends were cut back, 5 bases at V and 10 bases at J, with 21 bases in the middle. CDR3 DNA sequence: TGTGCCAGCAGTACGACGAGGGCGAATTATATCTCACCCCTCCACTTT. It encodes CASSTTRANYISPLHF.

The V gene is TRBV11-3, the J gene TRBJ1-2; maybe TRBD1 (6 bases). V lost 4 bases, J lost 2 bases, and 17 bases lay in between. The germline gives CDR1 SGHNT, CDR2 YENEEA. The CDR3 is made up of 16 amino acids. The CDR3 region has the DNA TGTGCCAGCAGCTGGTCCCCGGACAGCTGGAACTATGGCTACACCTTC. It is translated as CASSWSPDSWNYGYTF.

The chain recombines TRBV6-2 or TRBV6-3 with TRBJ1-2; a weak D match, TRBD1 (6 bases). V lost 6 bases to trimming and J lost 10 bases, with 15 bases between them. Germline V gene sequence: CDR1 MNHEY, CDR2 SVGEGT. CDR3 length: 12 residues. The CDR3: CASSFQGSDYTF. The CDR3 coding sequence is TGTGCCAGCAGCTTTCAGGGGTCTGACTACACCTTC.

This chain connects TRBV4-2 to TRBJ2-3, with D unclear. V was clipped by 0 bases and J by 2 bases, with 9 bases between them. Germline assignment: CDR1 LGHNA and CDR2 YNFKEQ. The CDR3 runs to 15 residues. CDR3 amino acids: CASSQEAFNTDTQYF. The CDR3 coding sequence is TGTGCCAGCAGCCAAGAAGCTTTCAACACAGATACGCAGTATTTT.